This T cell receptor (beta chain) was sequenced in a study of blood T cell repertoires in COVID-19. In the study overall: T cells, B-cell-depleted T cells, or PBMCs provided the cDNA or gDNA that served as material.

The assay was immunoSEQ multiplex PCR, and TCRdb's table has in-frame clones only and misses some. In the table there are about 270,000 clones, roughly nine tenths of which are singletons. The TCR comes from a woman in her twenties or thirties with COVID-19, enrolled during active disease. Sequencing was performed on peripheral blood.

This chain's CDR3 is CASSQGAGGSYEQYF. Written as DNA, the CDR3 is TGTGCCAGCAGCCAAGGAGCAGGGGGGTCCTACGAGCAGTACTTC. The rearrangement links TRBV4-2 to TRBJ2-7; D perhaps matches TRBD1 (7 bases). Germline V gene sequence: CDR1 LGHNA, CDR2 YNFKEQ. Trimming pared 1 base from V and 1 base from J, leaving 11 bases between. The CDR3 has 15 residues.